These 18 T cell receptor beta chains originate from one sample sequenced in a study of B cell selection in AIRE deficiency. Only in-frame clones appear in the TCRdb table, and some are missing; sequencing was by immunoSEQ multiplex PCR. The sample records about 24,000 clones, approximately 96% being singletons. CD4+CD127+ cells were sorted as the conventional CD4 T cells. The specimen sequenced was CD4+CD127+ conventional T cells sorted from PBMCs. Receptor source: a human donor in good health.

CDR3 DNA: TGTGCCAGCAGCTTAGCCCTAGCGGGGGTAAATGAGCAGTTCTTC. As protein: CASSLALAGVNEQFF. The J gene is TRBJ2-1, the V gene TRBV7-9, with 10 bases that match TRBD2. The CDR3 is 15 amino acids. Germline V gene data show CDR1 as SEHNR and CDR2 as FQNEAQ (reference sequence). J was trimmed by 7 bases and V by 0 bases; bases with no gene match: 3.

The CDR3 protein is CSGSTLLGAAFF. The CDR3 DNA is TGCAGCGGCTCGACGCTTTTGGGAGCGGCTTTCTTT. The gene calls are TRBV29-1 and TRBJ1-1; D is ambiguous. CDR3 length equals 12 residues. Trimming removed 7 bases at V and 11 bases at J, with 20 bases between. Germline-derived CDR1 and CDR2 are SQVTM and ANQGSEA.

This rearrangement joins TRBV7-2 to TRBJ1-3; D is ambiguous. CDR1 is SGHTA, CDR2 FQGNSA, per germline. Trimming stripped 2 bases from V and 0 bases from J, with 8 bases between. The CDR3 is made up of 15 amino acids. The CDR3 protein is CASSLWTTSGNTIYF. In nucleotides, the CDR3 is TGTGCCAGCAGCTTATGGACGACCTCTGGAAACACCATATATTTT.

V gene TRBV13 combines with J gene TRBJ1-1; D is possibly TRBD1 (5 bases). CDR3 length equals 14 residues. Germline values: CDR1 PRHDT, CDR2 FYEKMQ (reference sequence). Trimming stripped 3 bases from V and 4 bases from J, with 12 bases between. CDR3: CASSLGGTVTEAFF. In DNA, the CDR3 is TGTGCCAGCAGCTTGGGAGGGACGGTCACTGAAGCTTTCTTT.

V and J are TRBV7-9 and TRBJ2-7; D unresolved. V lost 1 base and J 3 bases, leaving 16 bases between the germline ends. Germline CDR1 is SEHNR and CDR2 is FQNEAQ (reference sequence). CDR3 size: 16 residues. The CDR3 loop is CASSLGVQSTDYEQYF. CDR3 nucleotide sequence: TGTGCCAGCAGCTTAGGGGTACAGTCTACGGACTACGAGCAGTACTTC.

The gene calls are TRBV6-5 and TRBJ2-5, with D hard to call. Germline V lookup: CDR1 MNHEY, CDR2 SVGAGI. V gave up 0 bases and J gave up 7 bases, with 9 bases separating them. This CDR3 has 13 residues. For the CDR3, the DNA is TGTGCCAGCAGTTACTCACGGGCCGGGACCCAGTACTTC. This encodes CASSYSRAGTQYF.

This rearrangement joins TRBV13 to TRBJ2-1; 8 nucleotides match TRBD1. The germline CDR1 and CDR2 sequences are PRHDT and FYEKMQ (reference sequence). This CDR3 contains 14 residues. The ends lost 4 bases at V and 8 bases at J; junction bases unmatched: 7. CDR3 sequence reads: CASSSATGDDEQFF. The DNA of the CDR3 is TGTGCCAGCAGCTCCGCGACAGGGGACGATGAGCAGTTCTTC.

The V gene is TRBV18, the J gene TRBJ1-2, with no clear D. Per the germline V gene, CDR1 is KGHSH and CDR2 is LQKENI. CDR3 length: 15 amino acids. The V end was cut by 2 bases, the J end by 4 bases, with 14 bases between. The DNA for the CDR3 is TGTGCCAGCTCACCAGTGCAGGCCACTCTCTATGGCTACACCTTC. Residues: CASSPVQATLYGYTF.

To note about this clone: Other DNA sequences in this sample translate to the same CDR3. The chain links TRBV11-3 to TRBJ1-3; D not resolved. Germline CDR1 and CDR2: SGHNT and YENEEA. The CDR3 is 13 residues long. Trimming cost V 1 base and J 5 bases, with 6 bases left between them. Written as DNA, the CDR3 is TGTGCCAGCAGCTTAGGGACGCGAAACACCATATATTTT. Translating it yields CASSLGTRNTIYF.

V is TRBV19 and J is TRBJ2-5; D is unresolved. Germline V CDR1 and CDR2: LNHDA, SQIVND (reference sequence). This CDR3 is 12 amino acids long. V was shortened by 2 bases and J by 5 bases, with 6 bases between the two germline ends. CDR3 DNA sequence: TGTGCCAGTAGTATAAGAGGCGAGACCCAGTACTTC. Translated: CASSIRGETQYF.

V usage is TRBV7-2 and J usage is TRBJ1-2, with D perhaps matching TRBD1 (5 bases). The CDR3 has 12 residues. Germline lookup yields CDR1 SGHTA and CDR2 FQGNSA. With 5 bases removed from V and 4 bases from J, the gap between germline ends came to 8 bases. DNA of the CDR3: TGTGCCAGCAGCCGACAGCGCTATGGCTACACCTTC. It specifies CASSRQRYGYTF.

J is TRBJ1-1 and V is TRBV2, with D maybe TRBD1 (5 bases). V lost 6 bases to trimming and J lost 0 bases, with 8 bases between them. Germline CDR1 reads SNHLY; CDR2 reads FYNNEI. The CDR3 runs to 13 residues. The CDR3 here is CASRTDMNTEAFF. Written as DNA, the CDR3 is TGTGCCAGCAGGACAGATATGAACACTGAAGCTTTCTTT.

This chain uses TRBV27 with TRBJ1-1; the D gene is possibly TRBD1 (5 bases). CDR1 MNHEY and CDR2 SMNVEV come from the germline V gene (reference sequence). V lost 3 bases and J lost 2, with 10 bases in between. The CDR3 is made up of 14 amino acids. The CDR3 DNA sequence: TGTGCCAGCAGTTTGCGGCAGGGTAACACTGAAGCTTTCTTT. This codes for CASSLRQGNTEAFF.

The chain employs TRBV6-6 and TRBJ1-2; D is possibly TRBD1 (5 bases). The CDR3 runs 12 residues. The germline gives CDR1 MNHNY, CDR2 SVGAGI (reference sequence). Trimming shortened V by 6 bases and J by 5 bases, and 10 bases separated the two germline ends. CDR3 sequence: CASRGAVYGYTF. CDR3 nucleotide sequence: TGTGCCAGCAGAGGGGCGGTTTATGGCTACACCTTC.

This clone was counted once. This chain uses TRBV5-1 with TRBJ2-1, with D possibly matching TRBD2 (5 bases). V was trimmed by 0 bases and J by 5 bases, leaving 12 bases between them. Per the germline V gene, CDR1 is SGHRS and CDR2 is YFSETQ. This CDR3 has 15 residues. CDR3 loop: CASSLGGLGNNEQFF. The CDR3 nucleotides read TGCGCCAGCAGCTTGGGAGGGCTTGGAAACAATGAGCAGTTCTTC.

CDR3 protein: CASSVASGGTYNEQFF. The CDR3 DNA follows: TGTGCCAGCAGCGTAGCTAGCGGGGGTACCTACAATGAGCAGTTCTTC. The V gene is TRBV9, the J gene TRBJ2-1, with 10 bases lining up with TRBD2. This CDR3 is 16 amino acids long. V was clipped by 0 bases and J by 2 bases; unmatched bases: 2. Germline V CDR1 and CDR2: SGDLS, YYNGEE.

This clone was detected only once. V gene TRBV5-4 combines with J gene TRBJ2-3; 8 bases are a match to TRBD1. The CDR3 covers 16 residues. V gave up 4 bases and J gave up 5 bases; unmatched junction bases: 12. Germline assignment: CDR1 SGHNT and CDR2 YYREEE (reference sequence). The CDR3 region is CASSKQLGQEVDTQYF. The CDR3 DNA reads TGTGCCAGCAGCAAACAGCTGGGACAGGAGGTAGATACGCAGTATTTT.

The chain employs TRBV15 and TRBJ2-1; the match to TRBD2 covers 11 bases. Germline trimming cut 7 bases from V and 0 bases from J; bases unmatched to any gene: 2. Per germline, CDR1 LNHNV and CDR2 YYDKDF (reference sequence). This CDR3 has 15 amino acids. CDR3 nucleotides: TGTGCCACCAAACTAGCGGGGGCCTCCTACAATGAGCAGTTCTTC. As protein: CATKLAGASYNEQFF.